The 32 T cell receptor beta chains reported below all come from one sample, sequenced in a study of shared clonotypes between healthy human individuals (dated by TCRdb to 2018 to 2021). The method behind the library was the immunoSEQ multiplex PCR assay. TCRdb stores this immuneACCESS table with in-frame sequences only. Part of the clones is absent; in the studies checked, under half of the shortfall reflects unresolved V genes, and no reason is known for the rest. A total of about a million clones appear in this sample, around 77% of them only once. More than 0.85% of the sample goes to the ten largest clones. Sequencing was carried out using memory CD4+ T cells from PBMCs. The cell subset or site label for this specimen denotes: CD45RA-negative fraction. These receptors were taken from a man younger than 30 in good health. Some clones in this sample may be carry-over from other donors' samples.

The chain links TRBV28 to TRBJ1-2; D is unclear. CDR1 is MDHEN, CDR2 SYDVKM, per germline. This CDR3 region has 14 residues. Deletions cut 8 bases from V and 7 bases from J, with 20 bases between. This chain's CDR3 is CASGRRAGRIGYTF. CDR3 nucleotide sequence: TGTGCCAGCGGGCGGCGGGCGGGTCGGATTGGCTACACCTTC.

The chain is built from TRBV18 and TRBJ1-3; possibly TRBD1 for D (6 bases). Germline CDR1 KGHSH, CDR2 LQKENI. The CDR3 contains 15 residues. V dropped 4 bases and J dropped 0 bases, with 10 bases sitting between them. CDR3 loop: CASSRGGPSGNTIYF. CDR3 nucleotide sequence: TGTGCCAGCTCACGTGGGGGCCCCTCTGGAAACACCATATATTTT.

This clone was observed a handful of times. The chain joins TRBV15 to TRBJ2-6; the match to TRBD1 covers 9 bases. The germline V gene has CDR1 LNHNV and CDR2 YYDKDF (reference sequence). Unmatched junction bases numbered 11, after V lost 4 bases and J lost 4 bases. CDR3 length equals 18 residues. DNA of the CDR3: TGTGCCACCAGCACCGGGACAGGGTTCCCTTCCGGGGCCAACGTCCTGACTTTC. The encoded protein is CATSTGTGFPSGANVLTF.

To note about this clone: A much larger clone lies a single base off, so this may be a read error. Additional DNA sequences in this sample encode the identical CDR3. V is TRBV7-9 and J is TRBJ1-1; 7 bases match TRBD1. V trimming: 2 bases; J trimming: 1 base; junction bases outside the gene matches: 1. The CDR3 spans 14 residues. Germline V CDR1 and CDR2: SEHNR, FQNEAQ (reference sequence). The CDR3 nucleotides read TGTGCCAGCAGCTTACAGGGGGGGAACACTGAAGCTTTCTTT. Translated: CASSLQGGNTEAFF.

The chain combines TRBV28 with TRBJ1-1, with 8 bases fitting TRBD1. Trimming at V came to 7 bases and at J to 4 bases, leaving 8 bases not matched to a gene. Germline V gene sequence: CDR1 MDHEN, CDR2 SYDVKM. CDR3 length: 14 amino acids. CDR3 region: CASIPGGAATEAFF. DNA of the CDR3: TGTGCCAGCATACCAGGGGGCGCGGCCACTGAAGCTTTCTTT.

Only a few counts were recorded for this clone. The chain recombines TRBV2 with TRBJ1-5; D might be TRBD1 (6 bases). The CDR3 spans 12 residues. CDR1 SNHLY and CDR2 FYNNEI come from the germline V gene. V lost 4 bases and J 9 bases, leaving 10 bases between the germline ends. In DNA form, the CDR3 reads TGTGCCAGCAGTGTGGGAGGGGGGCCCCAGCATTTT. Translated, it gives CASSVGGGPQHF.

The CDR3 nucleotides are TGTGCCAGTAGTCGGCTGGGGATCTACAATGAGCAGTTCTTC. Amino acids: CASSRLGIYNEQFF. This chain uses TRBV19 with TRBJ2-1; no definite D call. This CDR3 region has 14 residues. The V gene lost 5 bases and the J gene lost 3 bases, with 11 bases spanning the gap. Germline lookup yields CDR1 LNHDA and CDR2 SQIVND (reference sequence).

For the CDR3, the DNA is TGTGCCAGCAGCCCTAAACGCGGAGGGTACAATGAGCAGTTCTTC. It is translated as CASSPKRGGYNEQFF. The chain uses TRBV14 and TRBJ2-1; D is possibly TRBD2 (6 bases). The length of the CDR3 is 15 residues. The germline gives CDR1 SGHDN, CDR2 FVKESK. V lost 4 bases and J 4 bases, leaving 14 bases between the germline ends.

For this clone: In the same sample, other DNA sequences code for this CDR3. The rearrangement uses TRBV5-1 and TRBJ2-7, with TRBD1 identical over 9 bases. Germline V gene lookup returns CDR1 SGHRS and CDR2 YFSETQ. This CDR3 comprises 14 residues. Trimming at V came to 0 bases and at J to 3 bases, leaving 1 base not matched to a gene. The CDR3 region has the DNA TGCGCCAGCAGCTTGGGGGACAGGGTCTACGAGCAGTACTTC. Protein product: CASSLGDRVYEQYF. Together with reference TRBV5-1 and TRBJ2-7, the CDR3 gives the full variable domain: KAGVTQTPRYLIKTRGQQVTLSCSPISGHRSVSWYQQTPGQGLQFLFEYFSETQRNKGNFPGRFSGRQFSNSRSEMNVSTLELGDSALYLCASSLGDRVYEQYFGPGTRLTVT.

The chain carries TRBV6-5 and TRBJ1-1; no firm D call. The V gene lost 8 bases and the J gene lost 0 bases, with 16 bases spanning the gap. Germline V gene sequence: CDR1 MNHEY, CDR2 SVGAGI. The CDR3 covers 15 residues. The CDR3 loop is CASLPSGPLNTEAFF. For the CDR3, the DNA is TGTGCCAGCTTACCCTCCGGCCCCCTGAACACTGAAGCTTTCTTT.

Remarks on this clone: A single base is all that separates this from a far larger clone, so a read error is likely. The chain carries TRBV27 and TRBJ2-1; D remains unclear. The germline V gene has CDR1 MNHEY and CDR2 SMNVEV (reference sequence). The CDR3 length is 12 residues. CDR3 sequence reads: CTSSIGLGEQFF. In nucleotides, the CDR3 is TGTACCAGCAGTATCGGTCTGGGTGAGCAGTTCTTC.

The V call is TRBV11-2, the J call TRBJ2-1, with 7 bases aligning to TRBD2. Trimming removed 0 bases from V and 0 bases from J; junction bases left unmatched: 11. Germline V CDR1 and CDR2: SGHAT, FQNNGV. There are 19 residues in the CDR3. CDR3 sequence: CASSLEAPWGGGSYNEQFF. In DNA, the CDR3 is TGTGCCAGCAGCTTAGAGGCCCCCTGGGGCGGGGGCTCCTACAATGAGCAGTTCTTC. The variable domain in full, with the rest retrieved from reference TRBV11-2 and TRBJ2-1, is EAGVAQSPRYKIIEKRQSVAFWCNPISGHATLYWYQQILGQGPKLLIQFQNNGVVDDSQLPKDRFSAERLKGVDSTLKIQPAKLEDSAVYLCASSLEAPWGGGSYNEQFFGPGTRLTVL.

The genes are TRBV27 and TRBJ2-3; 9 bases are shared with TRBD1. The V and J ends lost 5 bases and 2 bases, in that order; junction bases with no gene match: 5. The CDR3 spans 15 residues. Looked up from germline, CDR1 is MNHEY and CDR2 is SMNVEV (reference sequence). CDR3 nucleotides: TGTGCCAGCAGTACAGGGGGCGCTTTCACAGATACGCAGTATTTT. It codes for CASSTGGAFTDTQYF.

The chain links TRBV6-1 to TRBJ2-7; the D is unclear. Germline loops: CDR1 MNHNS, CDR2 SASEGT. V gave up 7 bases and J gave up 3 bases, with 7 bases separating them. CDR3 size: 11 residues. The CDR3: CASTGRYEQYF. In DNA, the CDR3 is TGTGCCAGCACCGGACGCTACGAGCAGTACTTC.

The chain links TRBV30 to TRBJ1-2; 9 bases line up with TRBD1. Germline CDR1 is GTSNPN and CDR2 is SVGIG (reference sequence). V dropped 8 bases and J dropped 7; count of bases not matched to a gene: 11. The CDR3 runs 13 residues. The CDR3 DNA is TGTGCCGGAGAGAGGGACAGGGTATCTGGCTACACCTTC. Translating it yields CAGERDRVSGYTF.

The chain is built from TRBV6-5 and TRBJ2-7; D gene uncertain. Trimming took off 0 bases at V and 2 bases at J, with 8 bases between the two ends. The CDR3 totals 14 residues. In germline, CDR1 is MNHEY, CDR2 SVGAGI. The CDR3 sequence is CASSYSNPPYEQYF. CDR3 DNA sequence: TGTGCCAGCAGTTACTCGAACCCCCCCTACGAGCAGTACTTC.

CDR3 coding DNA: TGTGCCAGCAGTTTAGTGGGGGCGCGGACTGAAGCTTTCTTT. This sequence encodes CASSLVGARTEAFF. This chain uses TRBV28 with TRBJ1-1; D possibly corresponds to TRBD1 (6 bases). V was shortened by 2 bases and J by 5 bases, with 12 bases between the two germline ends. The length of the CDR3 is 14 residues. Germline V CDR1 and CDR2: MDHEN, SYDVKM.

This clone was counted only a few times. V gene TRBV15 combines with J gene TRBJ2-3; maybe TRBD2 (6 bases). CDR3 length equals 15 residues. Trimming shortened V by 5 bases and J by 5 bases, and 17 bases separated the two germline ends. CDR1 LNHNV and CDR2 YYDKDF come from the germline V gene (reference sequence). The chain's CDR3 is CATSPRDFLRDTQYF. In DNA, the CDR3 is TGTGCCACCAGCCCGCGGGACTTCCTTCGAGATACGCAGTATTTT.

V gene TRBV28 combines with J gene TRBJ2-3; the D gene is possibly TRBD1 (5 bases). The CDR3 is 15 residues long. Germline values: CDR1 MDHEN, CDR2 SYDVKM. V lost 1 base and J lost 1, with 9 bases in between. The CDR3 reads CASSLLLGGTDTQYF. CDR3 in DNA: TGTGCCAGCAGTTTATTATTAGGGGGCACAGATACGCAGTATTTT.

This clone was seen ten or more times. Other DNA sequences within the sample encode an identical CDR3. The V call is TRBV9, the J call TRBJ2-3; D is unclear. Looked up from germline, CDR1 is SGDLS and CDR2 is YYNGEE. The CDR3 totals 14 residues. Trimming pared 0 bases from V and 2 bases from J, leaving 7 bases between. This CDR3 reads CASSVGQYTDTQYF. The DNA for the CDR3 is TGTGCCAGCAGCGTAGGTCAGTACACAGATACGCAGTATTTT.

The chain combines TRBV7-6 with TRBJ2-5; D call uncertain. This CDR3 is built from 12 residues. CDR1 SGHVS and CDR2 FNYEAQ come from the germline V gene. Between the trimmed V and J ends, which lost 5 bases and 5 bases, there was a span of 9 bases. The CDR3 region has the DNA TGTGCCAGCAGCCCCGAGACGGAGACCCAGTACTTC. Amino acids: CASSPETETQYF.

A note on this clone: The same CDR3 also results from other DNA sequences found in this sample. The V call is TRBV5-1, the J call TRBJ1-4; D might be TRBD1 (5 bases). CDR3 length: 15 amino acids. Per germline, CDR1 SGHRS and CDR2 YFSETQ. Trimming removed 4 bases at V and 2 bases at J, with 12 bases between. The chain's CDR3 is CASSLQGSTNEKLFF. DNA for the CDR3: TGCGCCAGCAGCCTCCAGGGAAGCACTAATGAAAAACTGTTTTTT.

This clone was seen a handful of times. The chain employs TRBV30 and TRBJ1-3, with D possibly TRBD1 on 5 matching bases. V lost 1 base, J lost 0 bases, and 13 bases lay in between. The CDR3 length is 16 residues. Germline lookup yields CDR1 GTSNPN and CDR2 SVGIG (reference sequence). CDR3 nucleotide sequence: TGTGCCTGGAGTGGATTTGACAGAATCTCTGGAAACACCATATATTTT. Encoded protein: CAWSGFDRISGNTIYF.

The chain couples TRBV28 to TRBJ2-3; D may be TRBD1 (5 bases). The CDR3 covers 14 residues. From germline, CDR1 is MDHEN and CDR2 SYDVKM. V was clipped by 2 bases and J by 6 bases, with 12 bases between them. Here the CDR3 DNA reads TGTGCCAGCAGTTTAGGTCAGGGTGGTGATACGCAGTATTTT. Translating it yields CASSLGQGGDTQYF. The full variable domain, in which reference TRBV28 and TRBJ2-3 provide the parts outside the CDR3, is DVKVTQSSRYLVKRTGEKVFLECVQDMDHENMFWYRQDPGLGLRLIYFSYDVKMKEKGDIPEGYSVSREKKERFSLILESASTNQTSMYLCASSLGQGGDTQYFGPGTRLTVL.

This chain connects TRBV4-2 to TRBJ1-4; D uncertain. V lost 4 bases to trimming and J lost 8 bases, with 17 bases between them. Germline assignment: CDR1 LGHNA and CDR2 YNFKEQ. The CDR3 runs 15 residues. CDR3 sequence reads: CASSLIGGGGEKLFF. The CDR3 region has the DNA TGTGCCAGCAGCCTAATCGGAGGAGGCGGGGAAAAACTGTTTTTT.

This CDR3 reads CASIGGETQYF. The CDR3 DNA reads TGTGCCAGCATCGGGGGAGAGACCCAGTACTTC. This chain joins TRBV7-9 and TRBJ2-5, with a tentative D call TRBD2 (6 bases). The germline V gene encodes CDR1 SEHNR and CDR2 FQNEAQ (reference sequence). Trimming took off 7 bases at V and 4 bases at J, with 7 bases between the two ends. The length of the CDR3 is 11 residues.

CDR3 protein: CASSPPGQGTYEQYF. In nucleotides, the CDR3 is TGTGCCAGCAGTCCCCCGGGACAGGGGACCTACGAGCAGTACTTC. J is TRBJ2-7 and V is TRBV28; 10 nucleotides match TRBD1. V was pared by 5 bases and J by 2 bases, with 6 bases of the junction left unmatched. The CDR3 consists of 15 residues. Per the germline V gene, CDR1 is MDHEN and CDR2 is SYDVKM.

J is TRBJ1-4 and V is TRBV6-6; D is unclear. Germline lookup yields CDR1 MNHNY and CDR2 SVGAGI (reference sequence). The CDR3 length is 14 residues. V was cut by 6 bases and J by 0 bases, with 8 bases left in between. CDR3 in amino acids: CASRGHTTNEKLFF. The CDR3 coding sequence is TGTGCCAGCAGAGGTCACACAACTAATGAAAAACTGTTTTTT.

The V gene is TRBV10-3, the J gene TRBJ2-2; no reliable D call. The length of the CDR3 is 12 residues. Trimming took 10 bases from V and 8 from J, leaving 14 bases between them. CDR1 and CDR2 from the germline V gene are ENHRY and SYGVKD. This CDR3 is CASGRDLGELFF. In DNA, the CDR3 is TGTGCCAGCGGACGTGATCTGGGGGAGCTGTTTTTT.

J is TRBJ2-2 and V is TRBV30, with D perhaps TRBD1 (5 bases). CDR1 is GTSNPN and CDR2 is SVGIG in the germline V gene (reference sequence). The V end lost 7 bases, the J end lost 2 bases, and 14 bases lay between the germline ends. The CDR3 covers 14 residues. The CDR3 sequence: CAFSPGQNTGELFF. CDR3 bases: TGTGCCTTCTCCCCAGGACAAAACACCGGGGAGCTGTTTTTT.

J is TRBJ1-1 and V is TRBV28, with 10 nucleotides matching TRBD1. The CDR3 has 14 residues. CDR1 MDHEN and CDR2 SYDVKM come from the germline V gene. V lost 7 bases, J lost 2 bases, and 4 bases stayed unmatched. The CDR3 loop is CASTRQGANTEAFF. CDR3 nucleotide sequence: TGTGCCAGCACACGACAGGGGGCTAACACTGAAGCTTTCTTT.

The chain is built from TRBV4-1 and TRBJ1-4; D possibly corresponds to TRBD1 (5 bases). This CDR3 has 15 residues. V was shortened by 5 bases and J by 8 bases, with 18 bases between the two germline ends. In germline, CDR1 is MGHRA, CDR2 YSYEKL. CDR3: CASSSDSEAGEKLFF. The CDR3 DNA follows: TGCGCCAGCAGCTCAGACAGCGAGGCGGGGGAAAAACTGTTTTTT.